This is a list of T cell receptor beta chains from one sample in a study of blood T cell repertoires in COVID-19. Some clones are missing from TCRdb's copy, which holds only in-frame ones; the method was immunoSEQ multiplex PCR. The sample holds 300,000 or so clones, approximately 86% seen once. The specimen was PBMCs or T cells enriched from blood (not recorded which). The source is a woman in her thirties or forties with acute COVID-19. Both conserved end residues are part of each CDR3. Fields, in order: CDR3 protein, J gene, V gene, CDR3 length.

cdr3_aa: CASSLGQGGETQYF
j_call: TRBJ2-5
v_call: TRBV5-1
cdr3_length: 14

cdr3_aa: CASSPPHLSAFF
j_call: TRBJ1-1
v_call: TRBV7-9
cdr3_length: 12

cdr3_aa: CASSMDSLTFNTEAFF
j_call: TRBJ1-1
v_call: TRBV19
cdr3_length: 16

cdr3_aa: CASSSPQRLAGGNEQFF
j_call: TRBJ2-1
v_call: TRBV28
cdr3_length: 17

cdr3_aa: CASRPTVNTDTQYF
j_call: TRBJ2-3
v_call: TRBV2
cdr3_length: 14

cdr3_aa: CASSPGGSSYNEQFF
j_call: TRBJ2-1
v_call: TRBV5-6
cdr3_length: 15

cdr3_aa: CSVEDRGGYGYTF
j_call: TRBJ1-2
v_call: TRBV29-1
cdr3_length: 13

cdr3_aa: CASSLEGADGYTF
j_call: TRBJ1-2
v_call: TRBV5-4
cdr3_length: 13

cdr3_aa: CAIGAVNTEAFF
j_call: TRBJ1-1
v_call: TRBV10-3
cdr3_length: 12

cdr3_aa: CASSQEGGDNSPLHF
j_call: TRBJ1-6
v_call: TRBV4-2
cdr3_length: 15

cdr3_aa: CATSSEDTEAFF
j_call: TRBJ1-1
v_call: TRBV15
cdr3_length: 12

cdr3_aa: CATSAAGTGKETQYF
j_call: TRBJ2-5
v_call: TRBV24-1
cdr3_length: 15

cdr3_aa: CASSLGTAIDIQYF
j_call: TRBJ2-4
v_call: TRBV7-9
cdr3_length: 14

cdr3_aa: CASSPWTGNTEAFF
j_call: TRBJ1-1
v_call: TRBV7-2
cdr3_length: 14